This entry concerns a single TCR beta chain. No cognate antigen has been identified for it. Base quality data are lacking; no much larger clone is found one base away. Looking up the germline V gene (reference sequence) yields CDR1 LNHDA and CDR2 SQIVND. The junction shows trimming of 4 bases on V and 3 bases on J, and the gene matches do not reach 4 bases of it. Measured from the cysteine to the phenylalanine, the CDR3 is 14 residues long. Only the CDR3 region is kept as DNA, spanning 42 bases read in frame from base 1. These data are taken from a study of siplizumab effects on memory and regulatory T cells (dated by TCRdb to the late 2010s). Study-wide context: The study examined how the anti-CD2 antibody siplizumab affects alloreactive T-cell subsets in allogeneic mixed lymphocyte reactions built from human PBMCs. Broader findings and caveats from the paper: Sequences below about 10^-5 frequency were poorly captured, so only a minor fraction of alloreactive clones could be mapped to unstimulated subsets. Siplizumab significantly lowered the cumulative frequency of alloreactive sequences that could be traced to unstimulated CD4+ memory T cells. Compared with memory T cells, unstimulated naive T cells appeared more diverse, and naive cells seemed to make a substantial contribution to the alloresponse. About 80-96% of proliferating CD4+ or CD8+ clones could not be given a naive or memory phenotype. Of the alloreactive CD4+ clones that could be mapped, the Treg-derived share averaged almost 70% with siplizumab compared with about 25% in control reactions. No functional confirmation was obtained for the suppressive function of proliferating Tregs from siplizumab cultures.

Sorted unstimulated T cells and proliferating T cells recovered from mixed lymphocyte reactions underwent TCRbeta CDR3 sequencing. Fresh whole blood from some eleven HLA-typed healthy donors was used to isolate PBMCs. To map where alloreactive clones came from, unstimulated CD4+ non-regulatory T cells were FACS-sorted. Libraries were built with the immunoSEQ multiplex PCR assay. The deep sequencing platform assayed approximately 100,000 TCR templates per sample. Genomic DNA extracted from sorted T cells was used for TCRbeta CDR3 sequencing. Concerning the study's data processing: The R programming language was used for clonal analysis of TCRbeta CDR3 data. Unstimulated samples were compared with post-reaction CFSE-low samples to define alloreactive CD4+ and CD8+ clones. Alloreactive CD4+ clones were assigned to regulatory or non-regulatory origin by matching sequences to sorted unstimulated Treg and non-Treg repertoires. TCRdb carries this immuneACCESS record with in-frame sequences only. Its versions omit some clonotypes, under half of them owing to an unresolved V gene in the studies checked, with the rest unexplained. That table gives V, J and clone size, and the DNA gave D and trimming. The sample records 87,000 or so clones, about 94% of which are singletons. 0.3% of the sample goes to the ten largest clones.

Here the chain combines TRBV19 and TRBJ2-5; 8 middle bases align to TRBD1. The receptor was derived from a human donor in good health. Sequencing input: non-Treg CD4+ T cells sorted from blood. What this sample's cell subset or site label stands for: FACS-sorted unstimulated CD4+ non-regulatory T cells. Here is the DNA: TGTGCCAGTAGTAGCCAGGGGGCGAAAGAGACCCAGTACTTC. Translated, it gives CASSSQGAKETQYF. The full variable domain, completed from the reference TRBV19 and TRBJ2-5 proteins outside the CDR3, reads DGGITQSPKYLFRKEGQNVTLSCEQNLNHDAMYWYRQDPGQGLRLIYYSQIVNDFQKGDIAEGYSVSREKKESFPLTVTSAQKNPTAFYLCASSSQGAKETQYFGPGTRLLVL.